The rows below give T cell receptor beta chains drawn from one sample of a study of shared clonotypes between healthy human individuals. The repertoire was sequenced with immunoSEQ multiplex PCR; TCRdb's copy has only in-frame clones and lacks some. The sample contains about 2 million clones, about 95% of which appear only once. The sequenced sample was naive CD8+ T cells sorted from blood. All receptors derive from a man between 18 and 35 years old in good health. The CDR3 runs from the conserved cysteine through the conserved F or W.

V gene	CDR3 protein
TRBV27	CASSPYGGGYNEQFF
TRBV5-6	CASSLEGQGSHEQYF
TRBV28	CASSLGLLSYEQYF
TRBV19	CASIGPDYEQYF
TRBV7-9	CASSQSPGQGGETQYF
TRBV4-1	CASSQAGTVNTEAFF
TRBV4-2	CASSPLGTGRDEKLFF
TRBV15	CATAQGRTEAFF
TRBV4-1	CASSHQKGEETQYF
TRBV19	CASSIVGAFSGANVLTF
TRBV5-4	CASSLDRSSGNTIYF
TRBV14	CASSQGHYTEAFF
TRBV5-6	CASAYSSYNEQFF
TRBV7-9	CASSSTTGGAGTEAFF
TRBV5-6	CASSQTGWYEQYF
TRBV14	CASSQDRVNYGYTF
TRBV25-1	CASSVLAGGELFF
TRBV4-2	CASSQVYTDTQYF
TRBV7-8	CASTAQGAQETQYF
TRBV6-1	CASSGQGGGNTIYF
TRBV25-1	CASSESWVNSPLHF
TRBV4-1	CASSQDTTGSTYEQYF
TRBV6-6	CASSYLAGEETQYF
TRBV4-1	CASSQDVPRGSSGYTF
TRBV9	CASSVEDSPYEQYF
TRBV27	CATQTNPGIGGYTF
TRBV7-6	CASSSEPGQGVEYF
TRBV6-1	CASPESFNTEAFF
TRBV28	CASSSPVLAGGLNEQFF
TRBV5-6	CASSHETGDTGELFF
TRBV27	CASSLYSGLTGELFF
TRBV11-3	CAGPAPAEQYF
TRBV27	CASSDGLAGFTGELFF
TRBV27	CASSSTEGETMNTEAFF
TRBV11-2	CASSGEYEQYF
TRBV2	CASMGSGGYEQYF
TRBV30	CAWSVGVGYEQYF
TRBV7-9	CASSLLASGGHTDTQYF
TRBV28	CASTLTDYYGYTF
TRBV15	CATSRELAGGDEQFF
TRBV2	CASSEVTGIGANYGYTF
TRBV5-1	CASSPLPGTGVGEQYF
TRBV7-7	CASSLDGNQPQHF
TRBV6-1	CASPSLAGGRGEQFF
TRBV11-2	CASSPTRASSYNEQFF
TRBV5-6	CASSAAGTGDYEQYF
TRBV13	CASSLGHGLAGRIPYEQYF
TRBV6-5	CASSYAGPHLEQFF
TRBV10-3	CAISEFTGGDTDTQYF
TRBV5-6	CASSLVGSGYEQYF
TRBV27	CASSLLAPGGYSYEQYF
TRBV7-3	CASSLTGGSDGYTF
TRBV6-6	CASLVKVEAFF
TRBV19	CASSIGGLDTEAFF
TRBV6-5	CASRTSGTIVYEQYF